This T cell receptor beta chain was recovered during a study of blood T cell repertoires in COVID-19 (dated by TCRdb to 2020 to 2021). For the study in its entirety: Collaborator samples came from the United States, Italy and Spain and covered acute and convalescent phases of COVID-19. The prospective study material was composed of cDNA or gDNA derived from T cells, B-cell-depleted T cells, or PBMCs. The dataset comprised deeply sampled blood TCRbeta repertoires from subjects exposed to, actively infected with, or recovered from COVID-19. A freely available public database, intended as a resource for researchers studying the immune response to SARS-CoV-2, is where the repertoires were released. Samples came from the ongoing ImmuneRACE study (first 160 participants) plus 1,254 subjects from 6 global collaborators. Sample metadata almost always included a de-identified subject ID, COVID-19 status, age in years and sex. Where available, HLA class I and class II types were taken from metadata supplied by the sample provider and were not determined by assay-based typing.

As for this clone: There is no known antigen for this receptor. Within one base of it there is no much larger clone, and no base qualities were kept.

From the cysteine up to the phenylalanine, the CDR3 has a length of 17 residues. Only the CDR3 DNA stays, 51 bases, in frame from base 1. CDR1 LGHDT and CDR2 YNNKEL are derived from the germline V gene (reference sequence). V is trimmed back by 3 bases and J by 7 bases, and the junction contains 15 bases that no gene match accounts for. Participants in the prospective study were enrolled through a virtual design, were aged about 18 to 90 years, and lived in approximately 25 United States geographic areas. To assign participants to cohorts, the prospective study relied on clinical history that participants themselves reported in a screening survey and a study questionnaire. For ImmuneRACE Cohort 3, a participant was defined as recovered based on two consecutive negative NP/OP PCR tests, clearance by a healthcare professional, or resolution of symptoms. In the prospective study, mobile phlebotomists collected whole blood, serum and a nasopharyngeal or oropharyngeal swab from each participant. Additional blood draws and questionnaires over an approximately two-month period could optionally be provided by prospective study participants. Blood samples from the prospective study were shipped frozen or at room temperature prior to DNA extraction.

Broad study findings and their caveats: Clinical and demographic metadata were provided uncurated, with the amount varying by source and participant.

TCRbeta CDR3 regions were amplified from genomic DNA by means of the immunoSEQ Assay, a bias-controlled multiplex PCR. The authors' analysis ran thus. The number of nucleated cells in each sample was estimated by amplification of reference gene primers within the assay. To quantify the absolute abundance of each unique TCRbeta CDR3 rearrangement, sequence reads were collapsed and filtered. For each sample, productive Simpson clonality was calculated by taking the square root of Simpson's diversity index across productive rearrangements. The clones in this table, taken by TCRdb from immuneACCESS, are in-frame only. Not every clone is retained; where verified, under half of the shortfall comes from an unresolved V gene, and the cause of the rest is unknown. The V and J calls and clone size were taken over from that table, and D and trimming were inferred from the DNA. Present in this sample are approximately 250,000 clones, roughly 88% of which were seen just once. The ten most abundant clones make up around 1% of the sample.

This sequence originates from a woman between 25 and 40 years old who had recovered from COVID-19. The specimen was PBMCs or T cells enriched from blood (not recorded which). The receptor chain draws on TRBV3-1 (or the pseudogene TRBV3-2) and TRBJ2-1, with 7 central nucleotides matching TRBD2. CDR3 loop: CASSQVRGGRDTNEQFF. The nucleotides are TGTGCCAGCAGCCAGGTCCGGGGTGGGAGGGATACGAATGAGCAGTTCTTC.